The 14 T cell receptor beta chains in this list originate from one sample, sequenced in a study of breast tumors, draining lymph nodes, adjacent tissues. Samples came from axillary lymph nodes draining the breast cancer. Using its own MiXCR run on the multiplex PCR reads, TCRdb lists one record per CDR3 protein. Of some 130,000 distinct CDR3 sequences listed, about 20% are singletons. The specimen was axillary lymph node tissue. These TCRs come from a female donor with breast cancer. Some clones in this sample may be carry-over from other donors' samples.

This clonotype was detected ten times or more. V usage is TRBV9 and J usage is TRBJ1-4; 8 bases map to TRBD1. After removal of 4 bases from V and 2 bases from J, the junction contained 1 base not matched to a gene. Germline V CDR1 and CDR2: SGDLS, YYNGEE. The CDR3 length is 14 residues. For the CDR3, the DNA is TGTGCCAGCAGCCCAGGGGGCACTAATGAAAAACTGTTTTTT. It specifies CASSPGGTNEKLFF.

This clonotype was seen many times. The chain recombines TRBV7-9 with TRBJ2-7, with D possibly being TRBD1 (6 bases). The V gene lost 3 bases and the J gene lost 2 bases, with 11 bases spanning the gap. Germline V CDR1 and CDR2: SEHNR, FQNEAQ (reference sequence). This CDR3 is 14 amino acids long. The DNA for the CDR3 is TGTGCCAGCAGCTTCGACAGGTACCCCTACGAGCAGTACTTC. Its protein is CASSFDRYPYEQYF.

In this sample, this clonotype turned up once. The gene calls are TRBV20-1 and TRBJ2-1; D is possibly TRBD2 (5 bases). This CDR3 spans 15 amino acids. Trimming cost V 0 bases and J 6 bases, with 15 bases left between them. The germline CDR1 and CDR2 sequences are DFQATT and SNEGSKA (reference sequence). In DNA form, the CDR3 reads TGCAGTGCTAGAGATTGGTTGGAGGCGATCAATGAGCAGTTCTTC. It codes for CSARDWLEAINEQFF.

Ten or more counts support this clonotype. CDR3 residues: CASSSRGGTGADEQYF. CDR3 bases: TGTGCCAGCAGCTCCCGGGGGGGGACGGGAGCAGACGAGCAGTACTTC. V gene TRBV7-9 combines with J gene TRBJ2-7, with 8 bases lining up with TRBD2. J lost 5 bases, V lost 4 bases, and 13 bases had no gene match. The length of the CDR3 is 16 residues. Looked up from germline, CDR1 is SEHNR and CDR2 is FQNEAQ (reference sequence).

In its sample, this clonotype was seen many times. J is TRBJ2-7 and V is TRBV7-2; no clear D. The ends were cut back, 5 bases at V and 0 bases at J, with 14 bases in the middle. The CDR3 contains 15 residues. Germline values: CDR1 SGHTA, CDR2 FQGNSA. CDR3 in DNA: TGTGCCAGCAGCCCTGACATCGCAAGCTCCTACGAGCAGTACTTC. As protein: CASSPDIASSYEQYF.

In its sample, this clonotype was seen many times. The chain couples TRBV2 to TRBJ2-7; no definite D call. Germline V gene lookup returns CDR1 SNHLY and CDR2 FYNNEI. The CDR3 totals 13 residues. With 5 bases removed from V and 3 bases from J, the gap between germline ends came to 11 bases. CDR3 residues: CASSPRTDYEQYF. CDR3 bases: TGTGCCAGCAGTCCCCGCACCGACTACGAGCAGTACTTC.

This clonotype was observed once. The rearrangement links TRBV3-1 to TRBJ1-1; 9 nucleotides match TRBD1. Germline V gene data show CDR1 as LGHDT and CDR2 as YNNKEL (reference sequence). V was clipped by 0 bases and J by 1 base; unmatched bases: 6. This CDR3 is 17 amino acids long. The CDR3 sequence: CASSQEVGTGKNTEAFF. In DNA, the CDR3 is TGTGCCAGCAGCCAAGAAGTGGGGACAGGGAAGAACACTGAAGCTTTCTTT. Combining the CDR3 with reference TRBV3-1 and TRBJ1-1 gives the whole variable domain DTAVSQTPKYLVTQMGNDKSIKCEQNLGHDTMYWYKQDSKKFLKIMFSYNNKELIINETVPNRFSPKSPDKAHLNLHINSLELGDSAVYFCASSQEVGTGKNTEAFFGQGTRLTVV.

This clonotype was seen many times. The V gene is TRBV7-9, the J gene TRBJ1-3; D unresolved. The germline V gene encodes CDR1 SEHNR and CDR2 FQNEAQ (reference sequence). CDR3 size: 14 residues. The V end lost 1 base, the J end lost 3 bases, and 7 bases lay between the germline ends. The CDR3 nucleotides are TGTGCCAGCAGCTTAGGGCTGGTTGGAAACACCATATATTTT. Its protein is CASSLGLVGNTIYF.

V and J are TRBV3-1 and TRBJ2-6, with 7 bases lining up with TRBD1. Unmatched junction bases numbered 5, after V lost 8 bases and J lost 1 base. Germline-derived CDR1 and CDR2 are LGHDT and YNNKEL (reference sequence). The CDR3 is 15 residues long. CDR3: CASGQARSGANVLTF. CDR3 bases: TGTGCCAGCGGACAGGCCCGGTCTGGGGCCAACGTCCTGACTTTC. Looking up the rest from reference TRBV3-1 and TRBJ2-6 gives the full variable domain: DTAVSQTPKYLVTQMGNDKSIKCEQNLGHDTMYWYKQDSKKFLKIMFSYNNKELIINETVPNRFSPKSPDKAHLNLHINSLELGDSAVYFCASGQARSGANVLTFGAGSRLTVL.

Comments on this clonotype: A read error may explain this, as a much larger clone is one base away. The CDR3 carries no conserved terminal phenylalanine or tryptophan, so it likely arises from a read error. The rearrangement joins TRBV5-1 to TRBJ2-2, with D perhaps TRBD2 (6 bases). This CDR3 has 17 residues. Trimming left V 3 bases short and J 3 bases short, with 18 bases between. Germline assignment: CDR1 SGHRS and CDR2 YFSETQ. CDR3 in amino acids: CASSSHGGAGDTGELFI. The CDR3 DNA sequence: TGCGCCAGCAGCTCCCACGGGGGTGCGGGTGACACCGGGGAGCTGTTTATT.

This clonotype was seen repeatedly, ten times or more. The CDR3 DNA reads as TGCAGTGCTAGTGGCCCGATTGAGCAGTTCTTC. Translated, it gives CSASGPIEQFF. The chain uses TRBV20-1 and TRBJ2-1; no clear D. The V gene's germline CDR1 is DFQATT and CDR2 SNEGSKA (reference sequence). V lost 3 bases, J lost 9 bases, and 9 bases lay in between. The CDR3 runs 11 residues.

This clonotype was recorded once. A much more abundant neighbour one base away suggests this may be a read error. DNA of the CDR3: TGTGCCACCAGTGATCGAGGAGGGGGGGGCGGAGGGTTTAGCACAGATACGCAGTATTTT. Amino acids: CATSDRGGGGGGFSTDTQYF. This chain links TRBV24-1 with TRBJ2-3; maybe TRBD2 (7 bases). This CDR3 has 20 amino acids. Germline-derived CDR1 and CDR2 are KGHDR and SFDVKD. The V and J ends lost 3 bases and 0 bases respectively, with 24 bases between them.

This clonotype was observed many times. The CDR3 DNA reads as TGCAGTGCTAGACGCGGGAGCTCCTACAATGAGCAGTTCTTC. This translates into CSARRGSSYNEQFF. This chain links TRBV20-1 with TRBJ2-1; 7 bases match TRBD2. Germline-derived CDR1 and CDR2 are DFQATT and SNEGSKA (reference sequence). CDR3 length equals 14 residues. After removal of 2 bases from V and 0 bases from J, the junction contained 1 base not matched to a gene.

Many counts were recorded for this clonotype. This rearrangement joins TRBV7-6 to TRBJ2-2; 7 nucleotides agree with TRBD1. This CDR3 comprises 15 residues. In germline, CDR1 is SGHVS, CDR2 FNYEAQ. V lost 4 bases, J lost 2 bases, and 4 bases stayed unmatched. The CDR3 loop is CASSSDRLNTGELFF. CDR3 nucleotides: TGTGCCAGCAGCTCGGACAGGCTAAACACCGGGGAGCTGTTTTTT.